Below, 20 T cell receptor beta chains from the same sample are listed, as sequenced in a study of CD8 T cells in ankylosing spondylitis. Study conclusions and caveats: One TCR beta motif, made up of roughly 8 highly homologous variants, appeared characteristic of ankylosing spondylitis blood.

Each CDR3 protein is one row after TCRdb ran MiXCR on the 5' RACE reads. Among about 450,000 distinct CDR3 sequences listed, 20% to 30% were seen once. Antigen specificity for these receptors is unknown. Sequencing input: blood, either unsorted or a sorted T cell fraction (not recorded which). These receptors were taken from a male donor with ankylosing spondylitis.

The CDR3 DNA reads TGTGCCATCAGGGCAGGGGACAGAGTTTACGAGCAGTACGTC. Translation gives CAIRAGDRVYEQYV. The V call is TRBV10-3, the J call TRBJ2-7, with 7 positions matching TRBD1. The CDR3 spans 14 residues. The trim removed 6 bases at V and 4 bases at J, leaving 9 bases unmatched. Germline V lookup: CDR1 ENHRY, CDR2 SYGVKD.

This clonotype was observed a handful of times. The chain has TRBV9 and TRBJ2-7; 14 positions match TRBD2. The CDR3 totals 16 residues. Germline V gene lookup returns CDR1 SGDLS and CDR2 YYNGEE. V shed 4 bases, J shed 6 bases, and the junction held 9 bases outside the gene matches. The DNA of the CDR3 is TGTGCCAGCAGCCCGGGACTAGCGGGAGTTTCCAGCGAGCAGTACTTC. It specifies CASSPGLAGVSSEQYF. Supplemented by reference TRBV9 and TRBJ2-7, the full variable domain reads DSGVTQTPKHLITATGQRVTLRCSPRSGDLSVYWYQQSLDQGLQFLIQYYNGEERAKGNILERFSAQQFPDLHSELNLSSLELGDSALYFCASSPGLAGVSSEQYFGPGTRLTVT.

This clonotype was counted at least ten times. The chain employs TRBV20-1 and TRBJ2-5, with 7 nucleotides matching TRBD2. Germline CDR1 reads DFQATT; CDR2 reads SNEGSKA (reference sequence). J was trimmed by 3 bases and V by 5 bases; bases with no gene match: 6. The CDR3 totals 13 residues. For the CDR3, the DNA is TGCAGTGCTCAGACTAGCTGGAAAGAGACCCAGTACTTC. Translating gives CSAQTSWKETQYF.

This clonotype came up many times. CDR3 nucleotides: TGTGCCAGCAGCTGGGACGCGGACGGGGAGCTGTTTTTT. Translation: CASSWDADGELFF. This chain connects TRBV12-3 or TRBV12-4 to TRBJ2-2, with D perhaps being TRBD1 or TRBD2 (5 bases each). The CDR3 is 13 amino acids. V was cut by 6 bases and J by 7 bases, with 12 bases left in between.

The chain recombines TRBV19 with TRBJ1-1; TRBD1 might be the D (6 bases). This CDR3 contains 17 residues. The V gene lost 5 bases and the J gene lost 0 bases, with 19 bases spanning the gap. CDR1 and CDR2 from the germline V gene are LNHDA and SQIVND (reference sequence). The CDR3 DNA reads TGTGCCAGTAGTCCCGCCCGGACAGCTGTCATGAACACTGAAGCTTTCTTT. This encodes CASSPARTAVMNTEAFF.

Written as DNA, the CDR3 is TGTGCCACCAGCCGGGGAAACTATGGCTACACCTTC. Translating gives CATSRGNYGYTF. The V call is TRBV24-1, the J call TRBJ1-2; D ambiguous. Germline V lookup: CDR1 KGHDR, CDR2 SFDVKD. This CDR3 is built from 12 residues. The V end was cut by 7 bases, the J end by 2 bases, with 7 bases between.

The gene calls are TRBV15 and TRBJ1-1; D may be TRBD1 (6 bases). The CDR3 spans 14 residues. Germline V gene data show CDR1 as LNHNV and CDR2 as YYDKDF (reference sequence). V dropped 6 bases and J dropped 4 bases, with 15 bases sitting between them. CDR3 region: CATSLAQGSTEAFF. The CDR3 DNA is TGTGCCACCAGTTTAGCACAGGGAAGCACTGAAGCTTTCTTT.

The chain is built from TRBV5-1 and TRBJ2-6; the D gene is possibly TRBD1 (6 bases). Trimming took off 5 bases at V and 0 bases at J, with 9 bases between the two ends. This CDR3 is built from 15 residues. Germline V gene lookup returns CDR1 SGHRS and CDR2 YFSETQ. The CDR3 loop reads CASSRGNSGANVLTF. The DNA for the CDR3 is TGCGCCAGCAGTAGGGGGAACTCTGGGGCCAACGTCCTGACTTTC.

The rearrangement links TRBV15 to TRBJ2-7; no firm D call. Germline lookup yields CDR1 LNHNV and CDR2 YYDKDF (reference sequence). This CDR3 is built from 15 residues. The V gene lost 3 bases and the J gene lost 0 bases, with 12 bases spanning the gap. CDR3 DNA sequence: TGTGCCACCAGCAGTGGACCTCCTAGCTCCTACGAGCAGTACGTC. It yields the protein CATSSGPPSSYEQYV.

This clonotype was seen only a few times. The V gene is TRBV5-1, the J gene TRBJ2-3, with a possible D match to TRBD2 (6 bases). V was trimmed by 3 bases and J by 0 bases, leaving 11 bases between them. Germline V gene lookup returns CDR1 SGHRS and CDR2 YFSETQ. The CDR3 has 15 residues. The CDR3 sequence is CASSWEEGSTDTQYF. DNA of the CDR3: TGCGCCAGCAGCTGGGAGGAGGGAAGCACAGATACGCAGTATTTT.

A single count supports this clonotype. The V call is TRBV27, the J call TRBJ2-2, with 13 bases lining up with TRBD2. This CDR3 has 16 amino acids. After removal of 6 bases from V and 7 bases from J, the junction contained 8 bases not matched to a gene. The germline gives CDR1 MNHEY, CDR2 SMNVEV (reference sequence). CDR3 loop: CASSKGLAGRIGELFF. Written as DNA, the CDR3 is TGTGCCAGCAGCAAGGGACTAGCGGGAAGGATCGGGGAGCTGTTTTTT.

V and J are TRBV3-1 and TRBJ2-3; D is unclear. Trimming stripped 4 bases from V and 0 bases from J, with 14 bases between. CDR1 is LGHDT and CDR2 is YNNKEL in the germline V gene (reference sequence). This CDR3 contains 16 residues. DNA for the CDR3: TGTGCCAGCAGCCCGCTAAGAACAACTAGCACAGATACGCAGTATTTT. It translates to CASSPLRTTSTDTQYF.

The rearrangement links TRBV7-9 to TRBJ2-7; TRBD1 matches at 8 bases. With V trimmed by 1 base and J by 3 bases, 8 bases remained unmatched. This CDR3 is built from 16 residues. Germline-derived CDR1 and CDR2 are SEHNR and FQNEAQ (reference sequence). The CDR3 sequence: CASSLGVGQDRYEQYF. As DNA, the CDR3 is TGTGCCAGCAGCTTAGGTGTGGGACAGGATCGCTACGAGCAGTACTTC.

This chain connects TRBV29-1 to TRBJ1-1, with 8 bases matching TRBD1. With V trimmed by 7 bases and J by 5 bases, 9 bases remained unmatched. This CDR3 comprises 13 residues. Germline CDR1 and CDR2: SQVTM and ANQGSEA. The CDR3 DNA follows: TGCAGCGCTAGGCCAGGGGGCTTGACTGAAGCTTTCTTT. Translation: CSARPGGLTEAFF.

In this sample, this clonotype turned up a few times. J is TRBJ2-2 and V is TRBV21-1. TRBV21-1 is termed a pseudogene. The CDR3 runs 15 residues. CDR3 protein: CASSCLGVNTGELFF. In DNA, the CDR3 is TGTGCCAGCAGCTGCCTTGGGGTAAACACCGGGGAGCTGTTTTTT.

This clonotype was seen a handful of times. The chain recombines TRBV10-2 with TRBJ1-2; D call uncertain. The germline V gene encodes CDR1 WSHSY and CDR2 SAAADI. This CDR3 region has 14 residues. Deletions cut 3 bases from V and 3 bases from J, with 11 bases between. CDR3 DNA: TGCGCCAGCAGTGAAGGCAGCCTTTACTATGGCTACACCTTC. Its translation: CASSEGSLYYGYTF.

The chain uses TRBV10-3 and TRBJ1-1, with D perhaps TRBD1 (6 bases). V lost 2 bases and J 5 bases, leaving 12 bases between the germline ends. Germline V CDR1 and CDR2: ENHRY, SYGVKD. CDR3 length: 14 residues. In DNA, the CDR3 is TGTGCCATCAGTGAGGGGGGCTCGGAGACTGAAGCTTTCTTT. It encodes CAISEGGSETEAFF.

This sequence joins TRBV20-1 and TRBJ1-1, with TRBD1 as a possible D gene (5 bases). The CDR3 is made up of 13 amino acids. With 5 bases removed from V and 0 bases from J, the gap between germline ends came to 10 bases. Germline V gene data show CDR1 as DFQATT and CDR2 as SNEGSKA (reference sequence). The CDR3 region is CSAPSGVNTEAFF. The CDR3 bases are TGCAGTGCTCCATCGGGGGTGAACACTGAAGCTTTCTTT.

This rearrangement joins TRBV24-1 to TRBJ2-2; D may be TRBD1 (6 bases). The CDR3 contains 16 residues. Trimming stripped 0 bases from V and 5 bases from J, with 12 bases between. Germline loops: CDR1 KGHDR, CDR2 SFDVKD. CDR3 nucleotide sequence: TGTGCCACCAGTGATTTGATCGCCCAGGGGACCGGGGAGCTGTTTTTT. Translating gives CATSDLIAQGTGELFF.

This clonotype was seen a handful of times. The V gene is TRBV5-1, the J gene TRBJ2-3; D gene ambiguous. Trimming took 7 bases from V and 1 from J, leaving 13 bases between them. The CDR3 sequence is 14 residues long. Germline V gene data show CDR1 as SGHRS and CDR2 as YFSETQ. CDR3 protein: CASAPSFGTDTQYF. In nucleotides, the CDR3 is TGCGCCAGCGCCCCGTCCTTTGGCACAGATACGCAGTATTTT.